This is a list of T cell receptor beta chains from one sample in a study of blood T cell repertoires in COVID-19. Clones were read by immunoSEQ multiplex PCR, and TCRdb kept only the in-frame ones, dropping some. The sample holds 90,000 to 120,000 clones, 80% to 90% seen once. The material sequenced was peripheral blood. All receptors derive from a human donor in a cohort sampled during active COVID-19. Both conserved end residues are part of each CDR3. D genes are given only for firm matches. Clone size is shown for a subset of rows, as once, few, many or a class of expanded clone.

d_call clone_size j_call v_call cdr3_nt cdr3_aa
TRBD2 - TRBJ2-3 TRBV6-4 TGTGCCAGCAGGGCTAGCGGGAGGGCCACAGATACGCAGTATTTT CASRASGRATDTQYF
TRBD1 - TRBJ2-7 TRBV14 TGTGCCAGCAGCCAAGTCAGGGGGACCTACGAGCAGTACTTC CASSQVRGTYEQYF
TRBD2 - TRBJ2-3 TRBV9 TGTGCCAGCACGGCGGTAGCGGGAGATACGCAGTATTTT CASTAVAGDTQYF
- - TRBJ1-2 TRBV29-1 TGCAGCGAGTCAGGGGCAGATTCCGTCTATGGCTACACCTTC CSESGADSVYGYTF
- - TRBJ1-2 TRBV10-3 TGTGCCATCAGCCCCAACAGGGACGATGGCTACACCTTC CAISPNRDDGYTF
TRBD2 - TRBJ2-5 TRBV7-8 TGTGCCAGCAGCTTATTCAGCGGGAGGGCTTTCGAGACCCAGTACTTC CASSLFSGRAFETQYF
- - TRBJ2-7 TRBV28 TGTGCCAGCAGTTTCCTCTACGAGCAGTACTTC CASSFLYEQYF
- - TRBJ2-7 TRBV28 TGTGCCATCAGGGGTTCGGCGGCCGTCGAGCAGTACTTC CAIRGSAAVEQYF
TRBD2 - TRBJ2-2 TRBV9 TGTGCCAGCAGCGTAGATTTGCGGGGGGCGGGGAACACCGGGGAGCTGTTTTTT CASSVDLRGAGNTGELFF
TRBD1 - TRBJ2-5 TRBV15 TGTGCCACCAGCAGAGATATCGGGACAGAAGAGACCCAGTACTTC CATSRDIGTEETQYF
TRBD2 - TRBJ2-1 TRBV7-2 TGTGCCAGCAGCTTTCCACTAGCGGGAGCTCGGAATGAGCAGTTCTTC CASSFPLAGARNEQFF
- once TRBJ2-7 TRBV2 TGTGCCAGCAGCGACACCCCTCCAGATTACTACGAGCAGTACTTC CASSDTPPDYYEQYF
- - TRBJ2-2 TRBV7-3 TGTGCCAGCAGCTTAGCGGGCGTCAACACCGGGGAGCTGTTTTTT CASSLAGVNTGELFF
TRBD2 - TRBJ2-1 TRBV19 TGTGCCAGTAGTCCTCAACGAGCGGGGGGGCTCTCCTACAATGAGCAGTTCTTC CASSPQRAGGLSYNEQFF
- - TRBJ2-7 TRBV6-5 TGTGCCAGCAGTCGGGACATGTGGTACGAGCAGTACTTC CASSRDMWYEQYF
- - TRBJ2-1 TRBV7-2 TGTGCCAGCAGCTTAAATCGGGGGTCCTACAATGAGCAGTTCTTC CASSLNRGSYNEQFF
TRBD1 - TRBJ1-4 TRBV7-8 TGTGCCAGCACCGCAATGACAGGGGTAGGAGGTGAAAAACTGTTTTTT CASTAMTGVGGEKLFF
- - TRBJ2-1 TRBV7-9 TGTGCCAGCAGCCCCCATGCCTCATTCGGTGAGCAGTTCTTC CASSPHASFGEQFF
- - TRBJ1-2 TRBV28 TGTGCCAGCAGTTTGGTAGGGGGGGTTGATGGCTACACCTTC CASSLVGGVDGYTF
TRBD1 - TRBJ2-6 TRBV5-1 TGCGCCAGCAGCTTGGGGACAGGGATAAACTCTGGGGCCAACGTCCTGACTTTC CASSLGTGINSGANVLTF
- - TRBJ2-1 TRBV7-9 TGTGCCAGCAGCTCAACTACTAGATTTAATGAGCAGTTCTTC CASSSTTRFNEQFF
TRBD2 once TRBJ2-1 TRBV24-1 TGTGCCACCAGTGATCCCGGACTAGCGGGAGGGGTTGAGCAGTTCTTC CATSDPGLAGGVEQFF
- - TRBJ2-7 TRBV10-3 TGTGCCATCAGTGAGTCGAGGAGGACTGAGAGCTCCTACGAGCAGTACTTC CAISESRRTESSYEQYF
- - TRBJ2-3 TRBV18 TGTGCCAGCTCAATCCGGGACACCAGGGTGACAGATACGCAGTATTTT CASSIRDTRVTDTQYF